The source of this T cell receptor (beta chain) is a study of blood T cell repertoires in COVID-19. Clones were read by immunoSEQ multiplex PCR, and TCRdb kept only the in-frame ones, dropping some. The table shows a few hundred thousand clones, with about 91% occurring only once. The sequenced sample consisted of PBMCs or T cells enriched from blood (not recorded which). The sequence derives from a woman in her late teens or twenties who had recovered from COVID-19.

For the CDR3, the DNA is TGCGCCAGCAGCCTCAGGACATCCTCCGGGGAGCTGTTTTTT. Its protein is CASSLRTSSGELFF. This rearrangement joins TRBV5-1 to TRBJ2-2, with D possibly being TRBD1 (5 bases). This CDR3 has 14 residues. Germline assignment: CDR1 SGHRS and CDR2 YFSETQ. V was clipped by 4 bases and J by 6 bases, with 13 bases between them.